Presented here are 3 T cell receptor beta chains from one specimen sequenced in a study of cytomegalovirus exposure and HLA in healthy donors. Data came from immunoSEQ multiplex PCR; TCRdb stores just in-frame clones and leaves some out. The sample includes 330,000 or so clones, 80% to 90% of them seen just once. Input material: PBMCs. These receptors all come from a woman aged 18-35 years in good health and CMV-seronegative.

The V gene is TRBV7-3, the J gene TRBJ1-2; weak D call: TRBD1 (6 bases). Looked up from germline, CDR1 is SGHTA and CDR2 is FQGTGA. This CDR3 is built from 14 residues. V shed 5 bases and J shed 8 bases, with 18 bases lying between them. CDR3 region: CASSPRPGQLGYTF. DNA for the CDR3: TGTGCCAGCAGCCCCCGACCCGGACAGTTAGGCTACACCTTC. The full variable domain, in which reference TRBV7-3 and TRBJ1-2 provide the parts outside the CDR3, is GAGVSQTPSNKVTEKGKYVELRCDPISGHTALYWYRQSLGQGPEFLIYFQGTGAADDSGLPNDRFFAVRPEGSVSTLKIQRTERGDSAVYLCASSPRPGQLGYTFGSGTRLTVV.

This clone has just one count. This chain links TRBV29-1 with TRBJ1-5; the D is unclear. In germline, CDR1 is SQVTM, CDR2 ANQGSEA. The V end was cut by 2 bases, the J end by 4 bases, with 9 bases between. The CDR3 covers 13 residues. The CDR3: CSVELPGNQPQHF. CDR3 nucleotides: TGCAGCGTTGAATTGCCCGGGAATCAGCCCCAGCATTTT.

The chain links TRBV5-1 to TRBJ2-5; no definite D call. The CDR3 totals 13 residues. Germline V gene sequence: CDR1 SGHRS, CDR2 YFSETQ. The V gene lost 1 base and the J gene lost 1 base, with 5 bases spanning the gap. The chain's CDR3 is CASSLNIQETQYF. CDR3 bases: TGCGCCAGCAGCTTGAACATCCAAGAGACCCAGTACTTC.